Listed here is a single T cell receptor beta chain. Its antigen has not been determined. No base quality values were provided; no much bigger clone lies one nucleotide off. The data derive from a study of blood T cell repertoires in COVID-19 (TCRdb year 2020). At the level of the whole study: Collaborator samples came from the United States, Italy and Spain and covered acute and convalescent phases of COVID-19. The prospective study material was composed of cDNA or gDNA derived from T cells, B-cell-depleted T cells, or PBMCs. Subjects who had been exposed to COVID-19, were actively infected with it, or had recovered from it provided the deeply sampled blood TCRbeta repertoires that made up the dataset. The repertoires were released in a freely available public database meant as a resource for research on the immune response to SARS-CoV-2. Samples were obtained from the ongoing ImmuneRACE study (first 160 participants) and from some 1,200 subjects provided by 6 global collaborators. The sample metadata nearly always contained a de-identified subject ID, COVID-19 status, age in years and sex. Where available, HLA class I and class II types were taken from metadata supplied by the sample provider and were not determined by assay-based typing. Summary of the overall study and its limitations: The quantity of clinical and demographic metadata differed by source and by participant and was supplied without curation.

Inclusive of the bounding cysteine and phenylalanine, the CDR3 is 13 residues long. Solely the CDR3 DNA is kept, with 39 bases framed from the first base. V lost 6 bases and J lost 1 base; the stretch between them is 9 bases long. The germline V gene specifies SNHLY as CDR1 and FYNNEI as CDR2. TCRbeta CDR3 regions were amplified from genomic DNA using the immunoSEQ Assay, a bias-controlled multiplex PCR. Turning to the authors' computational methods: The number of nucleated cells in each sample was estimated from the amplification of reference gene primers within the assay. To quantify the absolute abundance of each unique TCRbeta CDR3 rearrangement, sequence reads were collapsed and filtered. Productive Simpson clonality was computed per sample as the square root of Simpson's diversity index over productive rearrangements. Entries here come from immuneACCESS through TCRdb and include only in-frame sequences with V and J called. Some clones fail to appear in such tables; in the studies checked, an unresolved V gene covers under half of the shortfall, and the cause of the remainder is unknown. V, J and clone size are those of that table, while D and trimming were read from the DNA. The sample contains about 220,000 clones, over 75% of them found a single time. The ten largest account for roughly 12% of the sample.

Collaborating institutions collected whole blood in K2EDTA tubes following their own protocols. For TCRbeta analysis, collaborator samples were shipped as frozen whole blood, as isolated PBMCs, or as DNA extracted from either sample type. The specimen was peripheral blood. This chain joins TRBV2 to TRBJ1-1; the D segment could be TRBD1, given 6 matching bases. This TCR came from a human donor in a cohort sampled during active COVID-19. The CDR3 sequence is CASRDSPNTEAFF. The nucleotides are TGTGCCAGCAGGGACAGCCCGAACACTGAAGCTTTCTTT.